A single TCR beta chain is shown here with its context. Profiling relied on immunoSEQ multiplex PCR, and the TCRdb table lists in-frame clones only, not all of them. The table lists about 4,800 clones, approximately 91% of them singletons. Time point: week 3, after first cycle of checkpoint inhibitor. The source of the sample is a study of blood T cell dynamics during melanoma immunotherapy. V was pared by 10 bases and J by 5 bases, with 15 bases between. CDR1 and CDR2 from the germline V gene are SGHVS and FQNEAQ. This CDR3 is built from 13 residues. This rearrangement joins TRBV7-8 to TRBJ1-5; D is undetermined. The clonotype originates from a human donor with melanoma. The source was blood, collected from a patient treated with checkpoint blockade. CDR3 sequence (DNA): TGTGCCACCGTCTTGGGTGGGGATCAGCCCCAGCATTTT. It encodes CATVLGGDQPQHF. Using reference TRBV7-8 and TRBJ1-5 for the parts outside the CDR3, the full variable domain is GAGVSQSPRYKVAKRGQDVALRCDPISGHVSLFWYQQALGQGPEFLTYFQNEAQLDKSGLPSDRFFAERPEGSVSTLKIQRTQQEDSAVYLCATVLGGDQPQHFGDGTRLSIL.